Shown below are 22 T cell receptor beta chains from a single sample sequenced in a study of T cell clonotyping in hematopoietic cell transplantation. Profiling relied on immunoSEQ multiplex PCR, and the TCRdb table lists in-frame clones only, not all of them. The sample yields roughly 9,000 clones, 70% to 90% seen once. Here the sequenced sample was PBMCs, taken 180 days after allogeneic stem cell transplant. The origin of the receptors is a female patient in her 30s who had an allogeneic stem cell transplant, so the T cells may come from the graft donor. Some clones in this sample may be carry-over from other donors' samples.

V gene TRBV9 combines with J gene TRBJ2-5; 8 nucleotides align to TRBD2. CDR3 length: 14 residues. Germline CDR1 and CDR2: SGDLS and YYNGEE. The V gene end was trimmed by 4 bases and the J gene end by 2 bases; junction bases not matched to a gene: 4. CDR3 amino acids: CASSLGGGQETQYF. CDR3 nucleotide sequence: TGTGCCAGCAGCCTCGGGGGGGGACAAGAGACCCAGTACTTC.

The genes are TRBV4-1 and TRBJ1-1; D unclear. CDR1 is MGHRA, CDR2 YSYEKL, per germline. The ends were cut back, 0 bases at V and 1 base at J, with 12 bases in the middle. The CDR3 consists of 16 residues. CDR3 bases: TGCGCCAGCAGCCAAGACTTGGGTACGGCGAACACTGAAGCTTTCTTT. Protein product: CASSQDLGTANTEAFF.

In its sample, this clone was seen a few times. The chain links TRBV7-8 to TRBJ1-2, with D maybe TRBD1 (5 bases). In germline, CDR1 is SGHVS, CDR2 FQNEAQ. V was cut by 0 bases and J by 7 bases, with 18 bases left in between. The CDR3 loop spans 16 amino acids. The CDR3 protein is CASSLAPGRERSGYTF. The CDR3 coding sequence is TGTGCCAGCAGCTTAGCCCCAGGGCGGGAGCGGAGTGGCTACACCTTC.

V usage is TRBV6-5 and J usage is TRBJ2-7; the D gene could be TRBD1 or TRBD2 (5 bases each). The CDR3 contains 14 residues. Trimming cost V 0 bases and J 4 bases, with 10 bases left between them. The germline V gene has CDR1 MNHEY and CDR2 SVGAGI. The CDR3, as DNA: TGTGCCAGCAGTTACTCGTGGGGGTTTTACGAGCAGTACTTC. This encodes CASSYSWGFYEQYF.

The chain has TRBV9 and TRBJ1-2, with no clear D. Germline loops: CDR1 SGDLS, CDR2 YYNGEE. The V end lost 1 base, the J end lost 8 bases, and 18 bases lay between the germline ends. The CDR3 contains 15 residues. CDR3 sequence reads: CASSVTAGESLGYTF. In DNA, the CDR3 is TGTGCCAGCAGCGTAACAGCCGGGGAGTCCTTAGGCTACACCTTC.

The J gene is TRBJ2-3, the V gene TRBV4-1, with 10 bases fitting TRBD1. With 6 bases clipped from V and 4 bases from J, the junction kept 10 bases outside the gene matches. Germline V gene lookup returns CDR1 MGHRA and CDR2 YSYEKL. The CDR3 has 16 amino acids. Written as DNA, the CDR3 is TGCGCCAGCAGTGAAGGCATGGGGACAGGGGCAGATACGCAGTATTTT. Translation gives CASSEGMGTGADTQYF.

The chain is built from TRBV7-6 and TRBJ1-6; D is perhaps TRBD1 (5 bases). The V end was cut by 5 bases, the J end by 5 bases, with 13 bases between. The CDR3 runs 15 residues. Germline values: CDR1 SGHVS, CDR2 FNYEAQ. CDR3 nucleotides: TGTGCCAGCAGCCCCCGGGGAGGGGATAATTCACCCCTCCACTTT. Its translation is CASSPRGGDNSPLHF.

This clone is a singleton in its sample. The CDR3 coding sequence is TGTGCCAGCAGTTACAGGAGTCTGGTTGGGGGCTACACCTTC. It yields the protein CASSYRSLVGGYTF. This chain uses TRBV6-5 with TRBJ1-2; D not certain. Germline CDR1 MNHEY, CDR2 SVGAGI. Trimming took off 2 bases at V and 8 bases at J, with 15 bases between the two ends. The CDR3 consists of 14 residues.

The gene calls are TRBV18 and TRBJ1-2; D perhaps matches TRBD1 (5 bases). The germline V gene encodes CDR1 KGHSH and CDR2 LQKENI. The V gene lost 3 bases and the J gene lost 8 bases, with 13 bases spanning the gap. The CDR3 contains 13 residues. The CDR3 DNA follows: TGTGCCAGCTCACCTCAGGGAGGTAACGGCTACACCTTC. Translating it yields CASSPQGGNGYTF.

The chain has TRBV29-1 and TRBJ2-7, with D possibly being TRBD1 (6 bases). This CDR3 spans 14 amino acids. The ends were cut back, 6 bases at V and 4 bases at J, with 19 bases in the middle. Per the germline V gene, CDR1 is SQVTM and CDR2 is ANQGSEA. The CDR3 nucleotides are TGCAGCGTCGTTACCGGGACAAACAGTTACGAGCAGTACTTC. Protein: CSVVTGTNSYEQYF.

J is TRBJ2-2 and V is TRBV6-6; a possible D gene is TRBD1 (5 bases). Germline CDR1 reads MNHNY; CDR2 reads SVGAGI (reference sequence). V lost 0 bases and J 1 base, leaving 6 bases between the germline ends. The length of the CDR3 is 15 residues. The CDR3 is CASSYSGQNTGELFF. For the CDR3, the DNA is TGTGCCAGCAGTTACTCGGGGCAGAACACCGGGGAGCTGTTTTTT.

The V call is TRBV6-6, the J call TRBJ1-1, with TRBD1 identical over 7 bases. Germline values: CDR1 MNHNY, CDR2 SVGAGI (reference sequence). The CDR3 length is 14 residues. The V segment lost 5 bases and the J segment 0 bases; nucleotides outside the gene matches: 3. CDR3 sequence: CASSQTGLNTEAFF. CDR3 nucleotides: TGTGCCAGCAGTCAGACAGGGCTGAACACTGAAGCTTTCTTT.

Note on this clone: Other DNA sequences in the sample encode the same CDR3. The chain is built from TRBV4-3 and TRBJ1-3, with a tentative D call TRBD1 (5 bases). With 3 bases removed from V and 1 base from J, the gap between germline ends came to 7 bases. CDR3 length: 14 residues. From germline, CDR1 is LGHNA and CDR2 YSLEER. The CDR3 region is CASSQGDSGNTIYF. The CDR3 region has the DNA TGCGCCAGCAGCCAGGGGGATTCTGGAAACACCATATATTTT.

This chain connects TRBV18 to TRBJ2-7; TRBD1 matches at 7 bases. In germline, CDR1 is KGHSH, CDR2 LQKENI. The V segment lost 6 bases and the J segment 0 bases; nucleotides outside the gene matches: 8. CDR3 size: 15 residues. The CDR3 region has the DNA TGTGCCAGCTCCCAGAAACAGGGGAGCTCCTACGAGCAGTACTTC. Translation gives CASSQKQGSSYEQYF.

V is TRBV11-2 and J is TRBJ2-3; D is uncertain. Looked up from germline, CDR1 is SGHAT and CDR2 is FQNNGV. CDR3 size: 13 residues. Trimming stripped 5 bases from V and 1 base from J, with 7 bases between. The DNA of the CDR3 is TGTGCCAGCAGCACCGGTCGCACAGATACGCAGTATTTT. It yields the protein CASSTGRTDTQYF. Looking up the rest from reference TRBV11-2 and TRBJ2-3 gives the full variable domain: EAGVAQSPRYKIIEKRQSVAFWCNPISGHATLYWYQQILGQGPKLLIQFQNNGVVDDSQLPKDRFSAERLKGVDSTLKIQPAKLEDSAVYLCASSTGRTDTQYFGPGTRLTVL.

This chain uses TRBV7-2 with TRBJ1-2; TRBD1 agrees at 9 bases. The J segment lost 6 bases and the V segment lost 6 bases, leaving 5 bases of the junction unmatched. CDR1 and CDR2 (germline): SGHTA, FQGNSA. CDR3 length equals 13 residues. The CDR3 protein is CASRPRDRDGYTF. CDR3 nucleotides: TGTGCCAGCAGACCCCGGGACAGGGATGGCTACACCTTC.

The CDR3 region is CASSLVAASSYEQYF. In DNA form, the CDR3 reads TGCGCCAGCAGCTTGGTGGCAGCGAGCTCCTACGAGCAGTACTTC. The gene calls are TRBV5-1 and TRBJ2-7; D is undetermined. CDR3 length: 15 residues. V gave up 0 bases and J gave up 0 bases, with 10 bases separating them. The V gene's germline CDR1 is SGHRS and CDR2 YFSETQ.

This clone has more than one count but fewer than ten. V is TRBV2 and J is TRBJ2-7; perhaps TRBD1 as D (7 bases). The length of the CDR3 is 15 residues. Per germline, CDR1 SNHLY and CDR2 FYNNEI. With 3 bases removed from V and 0 bases from J, the gap between germline ends came to 12 bases. CDR3 in DNA: TGTGCCAGCAGTGAGGCGGGACAGCGCTCCTACGAGCAGTACTTC. This sequence encodes CASSEAGQRSYEQYF. Complete variable domain (other parts from reference TRBV2 and TRBJ2-7): EPEVTQTPSHQVTQMGQEVILRCVPISNHLYFYWYRQILGQKVEFLVSFYNNEISEKSEIFDDQFSVERPDGSNFTLKIRSTKLEDSAMYFCASSEAGQRSYEQYFGPGTRLTVT.

The chain recombines TRBV5-1 with TRBJ2-3, with 9 nucleotides matching TRBD2. The germline CDR1 and CDR2 sequences are SGHRS and YFSETQ. The CDR3 extends over 15 amino acids. J was trimmed by 3 bases and V by 2 bases; bases with no gene match: 4. In nucleotides, the CDR3 is TGCGCCAGCAGCTTTAGCGGGGGAGGAACAGATACGCAGTATTTT. It is translated as CASSFSGGGTDTQYF.

The chain links TRBV6-4 to TRBJ1-5; 9 bases match TRBD1. This CDR3 comprises 13 residues. Per germline, CDR1 MRHNA and CDR2 SNTAGT. V was clipped by 3 bases and J by 10 bases; unmatched bases: 4. The CDR3 sequence: CASSETGQGPQHF. In DNA form, the CDR3 reads TGTGCCAGCAGTGAAACGGGACAGGGCCCCCAGCATTTT.

This clone occurred once. The genes are TRBV5-6 and TRBJ2-7; tentatively, D is TRBD1 (6 bases). This CDR3 comprises 16 residues. The germline V gene encodes CDR1 SGHDT and CDR2 YYEEEE. V lost 2 bases and J lost 4, with 19 bases in between. This chain's CDR3 is CASSLGHGGVRYEQYF. CDR3 nucleotide sequence: TGTGCCAGCAGCTTAGGTCATGGGGGCGTTAGGTACGAGCAGTACTTC.

This chain links TRBV9 with TRBJ2-5; TRBD2 agrees at 12 bases. The CDR3 has 17 amino acids. Germline loops: CDR1 SGDLS, CDR2 YYNGEE. Trimming at V came to 0 bases and at J to 5 bases, leaving 8 bases not matched to a gene. The DNA of the CDR3 is TGTGCCAGCAGCGTAGGGACTAGCGGGACCCTTTGGGAGACCCAGTACTTC. Its translation is CASSVGTSGTLWETQYF.